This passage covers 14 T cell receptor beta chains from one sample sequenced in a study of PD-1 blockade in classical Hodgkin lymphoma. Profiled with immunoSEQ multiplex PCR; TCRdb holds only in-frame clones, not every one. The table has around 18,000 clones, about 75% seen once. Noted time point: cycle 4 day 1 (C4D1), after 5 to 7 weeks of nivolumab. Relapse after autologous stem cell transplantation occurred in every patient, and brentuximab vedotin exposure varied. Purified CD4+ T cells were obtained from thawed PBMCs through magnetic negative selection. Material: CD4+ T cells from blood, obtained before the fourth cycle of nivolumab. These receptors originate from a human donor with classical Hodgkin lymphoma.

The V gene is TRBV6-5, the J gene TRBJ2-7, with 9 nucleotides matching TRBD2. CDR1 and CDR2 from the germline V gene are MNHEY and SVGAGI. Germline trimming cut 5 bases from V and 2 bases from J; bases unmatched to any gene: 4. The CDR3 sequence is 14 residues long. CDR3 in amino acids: CASSRAGGTYEQYF. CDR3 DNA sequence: TGTGCCAGCAGTAGAGCGGGGGGTACCTACGAGCAGTACTTC.

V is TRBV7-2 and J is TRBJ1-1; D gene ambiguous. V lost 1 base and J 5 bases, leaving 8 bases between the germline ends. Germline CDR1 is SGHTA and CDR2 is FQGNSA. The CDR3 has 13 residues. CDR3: CASSLDRETEAFF. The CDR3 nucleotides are TGTGCCAGCAGCTTAGATCGGGAAACTGAAGCTTTCTTT. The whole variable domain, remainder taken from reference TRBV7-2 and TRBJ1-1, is GAGVSQSPSNKVTEKGKDVELRCDPISGHTALYWYRQSLGQGLEFLIYFQGNSAPDKSGLPSDRFSAERTGGSVSTLTIQRTQQEDSAVYLCASSLDRETEAFFGQGTRLTVV.

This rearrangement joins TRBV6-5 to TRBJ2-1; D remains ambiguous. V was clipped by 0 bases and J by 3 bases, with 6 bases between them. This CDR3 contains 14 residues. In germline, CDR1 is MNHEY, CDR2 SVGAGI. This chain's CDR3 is CASSYSIRYNEQFF. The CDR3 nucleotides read TGTGCCAGCAGTTACTCGATTCGCTACAATGAGCAGTTCTTC.

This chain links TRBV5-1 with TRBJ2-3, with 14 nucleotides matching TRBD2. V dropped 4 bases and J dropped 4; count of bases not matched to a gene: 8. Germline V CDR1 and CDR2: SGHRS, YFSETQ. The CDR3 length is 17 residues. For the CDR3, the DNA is TGCGCCAGCAGCCTACCGACTAGCGGGGGGGTGGCAGATACGCAGTATTTT. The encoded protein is CASSLPTSGGVADTQYF.

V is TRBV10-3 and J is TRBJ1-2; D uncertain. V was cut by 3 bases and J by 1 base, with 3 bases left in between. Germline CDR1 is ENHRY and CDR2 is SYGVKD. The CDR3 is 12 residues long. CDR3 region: CAISDYNYGYTF. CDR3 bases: TGTGCCATCAGTGACTATAACTATGGCTACACCTTC.

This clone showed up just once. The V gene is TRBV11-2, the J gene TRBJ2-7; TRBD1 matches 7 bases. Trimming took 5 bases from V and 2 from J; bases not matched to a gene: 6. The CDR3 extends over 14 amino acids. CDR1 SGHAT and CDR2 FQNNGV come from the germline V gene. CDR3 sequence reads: CASSVNGQAYEQYF. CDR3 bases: TGTGCCAGCAGCGTAAACGGACAGGCCTACGAGCAGTACTTC. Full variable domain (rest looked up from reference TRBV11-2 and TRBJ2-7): EAGVAQSPRYKIIEKRQSVAFWCNPISGHATLYWYQQILGQGPKLLIQFQNNGVVDDSQLPKDRFSAERLKGVDSTLKIQPAKLEDSAVYLCASSVNGQAYEQYFGPGTRLTVT.

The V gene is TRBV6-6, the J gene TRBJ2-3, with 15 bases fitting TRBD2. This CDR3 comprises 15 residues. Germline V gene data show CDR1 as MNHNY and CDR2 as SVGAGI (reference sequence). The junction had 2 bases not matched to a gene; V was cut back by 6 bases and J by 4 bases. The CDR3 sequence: CASRGLAGGPDTQYF. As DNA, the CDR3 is TGTGCCAGCAGGGGACTAGCGGGGGGACCAGATACGCAGTATTTT.

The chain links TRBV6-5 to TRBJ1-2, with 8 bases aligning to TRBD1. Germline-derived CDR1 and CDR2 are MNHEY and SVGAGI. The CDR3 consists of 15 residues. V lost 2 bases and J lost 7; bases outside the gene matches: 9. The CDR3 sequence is CASSYAKGQVFGYTF. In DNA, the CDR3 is TGTGCCAGCAGTTACGCTAAGGGACAGGTCTTTGGCTACACCTTC.

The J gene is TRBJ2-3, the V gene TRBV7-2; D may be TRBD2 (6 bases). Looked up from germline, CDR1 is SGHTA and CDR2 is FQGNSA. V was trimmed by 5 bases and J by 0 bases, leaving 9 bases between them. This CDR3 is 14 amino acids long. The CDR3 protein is CASSPGLSTDTQYF. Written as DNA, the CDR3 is TGTGCCAGCAGCCCCGGACTAAGCACAGATACGCAGTATTTT.

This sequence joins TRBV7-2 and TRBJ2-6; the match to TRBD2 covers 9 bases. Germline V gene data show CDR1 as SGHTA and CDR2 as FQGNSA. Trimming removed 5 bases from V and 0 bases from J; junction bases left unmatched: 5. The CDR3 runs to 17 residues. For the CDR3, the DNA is TGTGCCAGCAGCCCCCGGCGGGGGGGCTCTGGGGCCAACGTCCTGACTTTC. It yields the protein CASSPRRGGSGANVLTF.

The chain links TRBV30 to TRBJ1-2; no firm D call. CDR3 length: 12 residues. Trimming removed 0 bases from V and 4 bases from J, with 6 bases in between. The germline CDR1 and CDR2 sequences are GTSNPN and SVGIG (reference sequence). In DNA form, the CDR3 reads TGTGCCTGGAGTGTACTGGCCTATGGCTACACCTTC. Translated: CAWSVLAYGYTF.

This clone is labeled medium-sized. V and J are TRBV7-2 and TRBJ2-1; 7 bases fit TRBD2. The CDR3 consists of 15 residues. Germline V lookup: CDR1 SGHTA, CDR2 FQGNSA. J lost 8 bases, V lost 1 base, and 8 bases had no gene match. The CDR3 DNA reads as TGTGCCAGCAGCTTAGTCTCTGGGGGAGGGCATGAGCAGTTCTTC. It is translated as CASSLVSGGGHEQFF.

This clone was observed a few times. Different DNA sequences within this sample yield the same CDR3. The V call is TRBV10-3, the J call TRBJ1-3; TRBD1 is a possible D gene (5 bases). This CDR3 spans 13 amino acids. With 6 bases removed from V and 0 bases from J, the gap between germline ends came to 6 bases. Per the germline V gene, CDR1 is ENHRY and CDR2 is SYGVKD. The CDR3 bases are TGTGCCATCAGAGGGACCTCTGGAAACACCATATATTTT. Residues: CAIRGTSGNTIYF.

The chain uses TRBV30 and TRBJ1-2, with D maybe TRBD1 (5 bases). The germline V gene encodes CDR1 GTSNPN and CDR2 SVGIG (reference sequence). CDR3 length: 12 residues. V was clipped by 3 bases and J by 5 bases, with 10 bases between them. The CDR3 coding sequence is TGTGCCTGGAGCCCCCAGGGATATGGCTACACCTTC. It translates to CAWSPQGYGYTF.